These T cell receptor beta chains were read from a single sample in a study of CD8+ T cells in alopecia areata. This table comes from immunoSEQ multiplex PCR, and its TCRdb copy is limited to in-frame clones, with some not included. This table has about 91,000 clones, over 40% appearing once. The specimen was CD4+ T cells sorted from blood. These receptor sequences come from a human donor with alopecia areata. Each CDR3 is given with its conserved first and last residue. The order of the fields is clone size, D gene, J gene, V gene, CDR3 DNA, CDR3 protein. D genes are given only for firm matches. Part of the rows lack a size; the others show once, few, many or a class for expanded clones.

clone_size: few; d_call: .; j_call: TRBJ2-3; v_call: TRBV30; cdr3_nt: TGTGCCTGGAAGGACAGTTACACAGATACGCAGTATTTT; cdr3_aa: CAWKDSYTDTQYF
clone_size: .; d_call: TRBD2; j_call: TRBJ2-1; v_call: TRBV29-1; cdr3_nt: TGCAGCGTTGTCCCCGTGACAGCGGGGGAGCAGTTCTTC; cdr3_aa: CSVVPVTAGEQFF
clone_size: .; d_call: .; j_call: TRBJ2-3; v_call: TRBV5-6; cdr3_nt: TGTGCCAGCAGCCGCACAGATACGCAGTATTTT; cdr3_aa: CASSRTDTQYF
clone_size: .; d_call: .; j_call: TRBJ2-6; v_call: TRBV29-1; cdr3_nt: TGCAGCGTCGCTCCGGAGGCCAACGTCCTGACTTTC; cdr3_aa: CSVAPEANVLTF
clone_size: .; d_call: .; j_call: TRBJ2-7; v_call: TRBV6-1; cdr3_nt: TGTGCCAGCAGCCGAACAGGGACCGAGCAGTACTTC; cdr3_aa: CASSRTGTEQYF
clone_size: once; d_call: .; j_call: TRBJ1-1; v_call: TRBV6-5; cdr3_nt: TGTGCCAGCAGTTACAGAGTGAACACTGAAGCTTTCTTT; cdr3_aa: CASSYRVNTEAFF
clone_size: .; d_call: .; j_call: TRBJ2-1; v_call: TRBV29-1; cdr3_nt: TGCAGCGTTGTAGCCAGTAACAATGAGCAGTTCTTC; cdr3_aa: CSVVASNNEQFF
clone_size: .; d_call: .; j_call: TRBJ2-7; v_call: TRBV10-3; cdr3_nt: TGTGCCACTGGCCAGACCTACGAGCAGTACTTC; cdr3_aa: CATGQTYEQYF
clone_size: .; d_call: .; j_call: TRBJ2-7; v_call: TRBV29-1; cdr3_nt: TGCAGCGCCGGAACCTCCTACGAGCAGTACTTC; cdr3_aa: CSAGTSYEQYF
clone_size: once; d_call: .; j_call: TRBJ2-3; v_call: TRBV7-2; cdr3_nt: TGTGCCAGCAGCTTACTGGATACGCAGTATTTT; cdr3_aa: CASSLLDTQYF
clone_size: .; d_call: TRBD2; j_call: TRBJ2-1; v_call: TRBV5-1; cdr3_nt: TGCGCCAGCAGCTTGGATCGTCCTAGCGGGAACAATGAGCAGTTCTTC; cdr3_aa: CASSLDRPSGNNEQFF
clone_size: .; d_call: .; j_call: TRBJ2-1; v_call: TRBV15; cdr3_nt: TGTGCCACGGGTAGGAGTAGAGATGAGCAGTTCTTC; cdr3_aa: CATGRSRDEQFF
clone_size: .; d_call: .; j_call: TRBJ2-5; v_call: TRBV29-1; cdr3_nt: TGCAGCGCTCAAGTCGGCGGGTTTGGGGAGACCCAGTACTTC; cdr3_aa: CSAQVGGFGETQYF
clone_size: .; d_call: .; j_call: TRBJ1-2; v_call: TRBV23-1; cdr3_nt: TGCGCCAGCAGTCAATCCTCTGCCAGCGCCGATGGCTACACCTTC; cdr3_aa: CASSQSSASADGYTF
clone_size: .; d_call: .; j_call: TRBJ2-5; v_call: TRBV7-2; cdr3_nt: TGTGCCAGCAGTGGAGGGCGGGGCCAAGAGACCCAGTACTTC; cdr3_aa: CASSGGRGQETQYF
clone_size: .; d_call: .; j_call: TRBJ2-3; v_call: TRBV28; cdr3_nt: TGTGCCAGCAGTTTGATAACACCTAGCGCAGACACAGATACGCAGTATTTT; cdr3_aa: CASSLITPSADTDTQYF
clone_size: few; d_call: TRBD2; j_call: TRBJ2-2; v_call: TRBV7-2; cdr3_nt: TGTGCCAGCAGCCCGCTTGCGGGAGTTTCCGGGGAGCTGTTTTTT; cdr3_aa: CASSPLAGVSGELFF
clone_size: .; d_call: .; j_call: TRBJ1-4; v_call: TRBV30; cdr3_nt: TGTGCCTGGAAAGGCAGCCGAAGGGAAAAACTGTTTTTT; cdr3_aa: CAWKGSRREKLFF
clone_size: few; d_call: .; j_call: TRBJ1-1; v_call: TRBV29-1; cdr3_nt: TGCAGCGTTGTGGTTAGGGGCATGAACACTGAAGCTTTCTTT; cdr3_aa: CSVVVRGMNTEAFF
clone_size: .; d_call: .; j_call: TRBJ2-2; v_call: TRBV29-1; cdr3_nt: TGCAGCGGGTGGGACAAAAACACCGGGGAGCTGTTTTTT; cdr3_aa: CSGWDKNTGELFF
clone_size: few; d_call: .; j_call: TRBJ1-5; v_call: TRBV7-2; cdr3_nt: TGTGCCAGCACCCCAACGGGGGGGGCTCCGTACCAGCCCCAGCATTTT; cdr3_aa: CASTPTGGAPYQPQHF
clone_size: .; d_call: TRBD2; j_call: TRBJ2-7; v_call: TRBV2; cdr3_nt: TGTGCCAGCCACGGACTAGCGGGAGGCTCCTACGAGCAGTACTTC; cdr3_aa: CASHGLAGGSYEQYF
clone_size: .; d_call: .; j_call: TRBJ1-6; v_call: TRBV27; cdr3_nt: TGTGCCAGCAGAGAGGGGAATTCACCCCTCCACTTT; cdr3_aa: CASREGNSPLHF
clone_size: .; d_call: .; j_call: TRBJ2-7; v_call: TRBV11-2; cdr3_nt: TGTGCCAGCAGCTTAACCTTAGGGCAGTACTTC; cdr3_aa: CASSLTLGQYF
clone_size: few; d_call: .; j_call: TRBJ2-3; v_call: TRBV2; cdr3_nt: TGTGCCAGCACACTCAACACAGATACGCAGTATTTT; cdr3_aa: CASTLNTDTQYF
clone_size: .; d_call: .; j_call: TRBJ2-7; v_call: TRBV5-4; cdr3_nt: TGTGCCAGCAGCTTGGACAGGGCCTACGAGCAGTACTTC; cdr3_aa: CASSLDRAYEQYF
clone_size: .; d_call: .; j_call: TRBJ1-2; v_call: TRBV28; cdr3_nt: TGTGCCAGCAGTTCCGGGACACCTTATGGCTACACCTTC; cdr3_aa: CASSSGTPYGYTF
clone_size: .; d_call: .; j_call: TRBJ2-3; v_call: TRBV28; cdr3_nt: TGTGCCAGCAGTTTGCCTCTTTCTGGAGATACGCAGTATTTT; cdr3_aa: CASSLPLSGDTQYF
clone_size: .; d_call: .; j_call: TRBJ1-6; v_call: TRBV29-1; cdr3_nt: TGCAGCGTTTCGACAGACTCCAATTCACCCCTCCACTTT; cdr3_aa: CSVSTDSNSPLHF
clone_size: few; d_call: .; j_call: TRBJ2-7; v_call: TRBV20-1; cdr3_nt: TGCAGTGCGAACAGGGACTACGAGCAGTACTTC; cdr3_aa: CSANRDYEQYF
clone_size: few; d_call: .; j_call: TRBJ2-5; v_call: TRBV13; cdr3_nt: TGTGCCAGCAGCCCACGGGCCCAAGAGACCCAGTACTTC; cdr3_aa: CASSPRAQETQYF
clone_size: .; d_call: .; j_call: TRBJ1-2; v_call: TRBV6-6; cdr3_nt: TGTGCCAGCTTCCCCACCGAGGGGGAGGGGGACTATGGCTACACCTTC; cdr3_aa: CASFPTEGEGDYGYTF
clone_size: few; d_call: .; j_call: TRBJ2-5; v_call: TRBV5-1; cdr3_nt: TGCGCCAGCAGCCGGGACAAACAAGAGACCCAGTACTTC; cdr3_aa: CASSRDKQETQYF